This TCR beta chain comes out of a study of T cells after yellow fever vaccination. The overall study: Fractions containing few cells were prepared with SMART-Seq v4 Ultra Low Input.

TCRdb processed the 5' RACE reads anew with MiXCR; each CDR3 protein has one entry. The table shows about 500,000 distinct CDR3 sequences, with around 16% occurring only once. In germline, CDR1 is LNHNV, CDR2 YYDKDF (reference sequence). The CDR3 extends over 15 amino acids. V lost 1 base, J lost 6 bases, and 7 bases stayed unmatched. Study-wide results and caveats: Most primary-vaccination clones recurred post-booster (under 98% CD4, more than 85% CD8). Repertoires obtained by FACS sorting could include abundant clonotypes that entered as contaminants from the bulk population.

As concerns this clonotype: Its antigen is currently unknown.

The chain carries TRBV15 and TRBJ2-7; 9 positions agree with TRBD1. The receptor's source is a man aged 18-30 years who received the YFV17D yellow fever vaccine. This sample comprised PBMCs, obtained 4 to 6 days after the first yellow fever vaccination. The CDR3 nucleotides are TGTGCCACCAGCAGAGGCCTCGAGACAGGGGGCGAGCAGTACTTC. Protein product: CATSRGLETGGEQYF.